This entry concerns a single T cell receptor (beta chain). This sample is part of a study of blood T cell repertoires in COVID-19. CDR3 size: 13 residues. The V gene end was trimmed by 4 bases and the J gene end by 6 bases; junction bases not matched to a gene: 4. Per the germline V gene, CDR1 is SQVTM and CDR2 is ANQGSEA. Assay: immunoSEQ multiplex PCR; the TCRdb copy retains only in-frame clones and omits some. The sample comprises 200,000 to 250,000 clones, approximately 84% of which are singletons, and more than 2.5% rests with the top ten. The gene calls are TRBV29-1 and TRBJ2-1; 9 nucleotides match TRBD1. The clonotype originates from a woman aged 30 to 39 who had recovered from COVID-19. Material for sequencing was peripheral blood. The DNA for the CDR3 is TGCAGCGTTGCAGGGACAGGGCGCAATGAGCAGTTCTTC. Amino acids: CSVAGTGRNEQFF.